Detailed here is one T cell receptor beta chain. Its antigen remains unidentified. Donors were systemically healthy Caucasian individuals from Russia aged roughly 6 to 100 years. CDR1 and CDR2 from the germline V gene are LGHDT and YNNKEL (reference sequence). With 0 bases clipped from V and 3 bases from J, the junction kept 9 bases outside the gene matches. The CDR3 spans 18 residues. Sample-barcoded 5' priming and a J-beta primer mix drove a second PCR of roughly 6 to 12 cycles. In TCRdb, the 5' RACE reads were re-called with MiXCR into one record per CDR3 protein. The sample yields approximately 730,000 distinct CDR3 sequences, roughly two fifths seen once. This entry comes from a study of blood T cells in healthy people across ages. Across the whole study: In model experiments, template switching was able to capture about one barcoded beta molecule for every two T cells that were present. General observations from the study: Compared with aged donors, long-lived donors showed fewer expanded clones, suggesting selection. Estimated diversity, derived from one million T cells, was regarded as an underestimate.

The rearrangement uses TRBV3-1 and TRBJ2-7; 12 positions match TRBD2. The sequencing sample was made of blood. The receptor was derived from a woman aged 55-70 years in good health. In DNA, the CDR3 is TGTGCCAGCAGCCAAGACGCTCTCCTAGCGGGAGGGAGCTACGAGCAGTACTTC. Translated, it gives CASSQDALLAGGSYEQYF.